The present entry profiles one T cell receptor (beta chain) with its context. Its target is not known. These data originate in a study of blood T cells in healthy people across ages. Study-level points and caveats: Roughly linear declines in TCR beta diversity per million T cells occurred with age. Possibly, changes in expanded clonotypes were confounded because donor CMV status was unknown. Correlation between TCR beta diversity and naive T cell percentage was strong.

It was with a sample-barcoded 5' primer and a J-beta primer mix that a second PCR of roughly 7 to 12 cycles was run. TCRdb analysed the 5' RACE reads with MiXCR anew, one entry per CDR3 protein. The repertoire has over 950,000 distinct CDR3 sequences, roughly 51% of them found once; the top ten carry over 20%. The TCR originated in a woman in her sixties in good health. Sample: blood.

The CDR3 DNA is TGTGCCAGCAGAGTCGGGACTAGCGGGCCGGATACGCAGTATTTT. Translating it yields CASRVGTSGPDTQYF. The V call is TRBV6-5, the J call TRBJ2-3; 12 bases align to TRBD2. CDR3 size: 15 residues. The germline gives CDR1 MNHEY, CDR2 SVGAGI. V gave up 6 bases and J gave up 6 bases; unmatched junction bases: 7.